These 28 T cell receptor beta chains originate from one sample sequenced in a study of early stage breast cancer tumors listed by TCRdb under 2017. The library was produced with the immunoSEQ multiplex PCR assay. TCRdb stores this immuneACCESS table with in-frame sequences only. Part of the clones is absent; in the studies checked, under half of the shortfall reflects unresolved V genes, and no reason is known for the rest. The sample table records approximately 70,000 clones; around 80% of these occur just once. The ten largest clones take up 4.7% of the sample. The sequencing sample was made of blood. These receptors were obtained from a person between 35 and 49 years old with breast cancer.

The V call is TRBV7-8, the J call TRBJ2-7; 9 positions match TRBD2. V was pared by 5 bases and J by 5 bases, with 13 bases of the junction left unmatched. This CDR3 is 16 amino acids long. Looked up from germline, CDR1 is SGHVS and CDR2 is FQNEAQ. CDR3 sequence reads: CASSATPGTSIHEQYF. The CDR3 region has the DNA TGTGCCAGCAGCGCAACCCCCGGGACTAGCATCCACGAGCAGTACTTC.

The rearrangement joins TRBV28 to TRBJ1-2; unclear D gene. The CDR3 is 11 amino acids. Germline V CDR1 and CDR2: MDHEN, SYDVKM. The germline V and J ends were trimmed by 2 bases and 4 bases, with 2 bases remaining between them. CDR3 in amino acids: CASSLSYGYTF. In DNA form, the CDR3 reads TGTGCCAGCAGTTTAAGCTATGGCTACACCTTC.

This clone has just one count. The J gene is TRBJ2-3, the V gene TRBV6-5; D is unclear. Germline values: CDR1 MNHEY, CDR2 SVGAGI. Trimming removed 2 bases from V and 0 bases from J, with 9 bases in between. The CDR3 runs 15 residues. The CDR3, as DNA: TGTGCCAGCAGTTACACCCTCGGGAGCACAGATACGCAGTATTTT. Translating it yields CASSYTLGSTDTQYF.

This chain joins TRBV4-1 and TRBJ2-1; D gene ambiguous. The CDR3 sequence is 12 residues long. CDR1 is MGHRA, CDR2 YSYEKL, per germline. The V end was cut by 0 bases, the J end by 15 bases, with 12 bases between. CDR3 DNA sequence: TGCGCCAGCAGCCAAGACAGCATGTACCCGTTCTTC. Amino acid sequence: CASSQDSMYPFF.

The J gene is TRBJ1-1, the V gene TRBV15, with a weak D call TRBD1 (5 bases). V gave up 0 bases and J gave up 1 base, with 9 bases separating them. CDR3 length equals 15 residues. Germline CDR1 and CDR2: LNHNV and YYDKDF (reference sequence). CDR3 DNA sequence: TGTGCCACCAGCAGAGACTCAGGGCCGAACACTGAAGCTTTCTTT. Protein: CATSRDSGPNTEAFF.

This clone was counted only a few times. The chain has TRBV28 and TRBJ2-4; perhaps TRBD2 as D (7 bases). The V end was cut by 6 bases, the J end by 1 base, with 16 bases between. Germline V lookup: CDR1 MDHEN, CDR2 SYDVKM. This CDR3 comprises 16 residues. CDR3 coding DNA: TGTGCCAGCAGCCCTGGGGGGGCAGGGGCCAAAAACATTCAGTACTTC. This translates into CASSPGGAGAKNIQYF.

This rearrangement joins TRBV4-1 to TRBJ2-7; D might be TRBD1 or TRBD2, each matching 5 bases. Trimming stripped 1 base from V and 3 bases from J, with 16 bases between. The CDR3 covers 16 residues. Germline values: CDR1 MGHRA, CDR2 YSYEKL. This CDR3 is CASSQVGAENNYEQYF. CDR3 DNA sequence: TGCGCCAGCAGCCAAGTCGGGGCCGAAAATAACTACGAGCAGTACTTC.

The CDR3, as DNA: TGTGCCAGCAATAAAGGGTCCGGCACTGAAGCTTTCTTT. The encoded protein is CASNKGSGTEAFF. The chain recombines TRBV5-4 with TRBJ1-1, with D unresolved. Germline V lookup: CDR1 SGHNT, CDR2 YYREEE (reference sequence). This CDR3 spans 13 amino acids. Between the trimmed V and J ends, which lost 6 bases and 4 bases, there was a span of 13 bases.

The chain carries TRBV20-1 and TRBJ1-1, with unresolved D. Trimming left V 6 bases short and J 7 bases short, with 9 bases between. CDR3 size: 10 residues. Germline assignment: CDR1 DFQATT and CDR2 SNEGSKA (reference sequence). In nucleotides, the CDR3 is TGCAGTGCGGTAACGGGTGAAGCTTTCTTT. Translating gives CSAVTGEAFF.

The chain employs TRBV27 and TRBJ2-7, with D tentatively TRBD2 (7 bases). Per the germline V gene, CDR1 is MNHEY and CDR2 is SMNVEV (reference sequence). V dropped 7 bases and J dropped 6 bases, with 22 bases sitting between them. This CDR3 is 15 amino acids long. Written as DNA, the CDR3 is TGTGCCAGCAAGACCCCCGGCGGGGGCTTCGTCGAGCAGTACTTC. It specifies CASKTPGGGFVEQYF.

The V call is TRBV25-1, the J call TRBJ1-1, with D possibly matching TRBD1 (5 bases). This CDR3 is 16 amino acids long. The germline gives CDR1 MGHDK, CDR2 SYGVNS. V lost 2 bases, J lost 6 bases, and 19 bases lay in between. The CDR3 here is CASSEATLGPAAEAFF. CDR3 nucleotides: TGTGCCAGCAGTGAAGCCACTCTGGGGCCGGCGGCTGAAGCTTTCTTT. Complete variable domain (other parts from reference TRBV25-1 and TRBJ1-1): EADIYQTPRYLVIGTGKKITLECSQTMGHDKMYWYQQDPGMELHLIHYSYGVNSTEKGDLSSESTVSRIRTEHFPLTLESARPSHTSQYLCASSEATLGPAAEAFFGQGTRLTVV.

This clone was seen once. This rearrangement joins TRBV4-2 to TRBJ1-2; no clear D. The CDR3 loop spans 13 amino acids. Germline V gives CDR1 LGHNA, CDR2 YNFKEQ. Trimming stripped 0 bases from V and 5 bases from J, with 7 bases between. The CDR3 is CASSQEDVYGYTF. DNA of the CDR3: TGTGCCAGCAGCCAAGAGGATGTGTATGGCTACACCTTC.

This clone was counted only a few times. The chain combines TRBV5-1 with TRBJ2-5; TRBD2 matches 10 bases. Trimming cost V 5 bases and J 5 bases; bases outside gene matches: 9. Germline assignment: CDR1 SGHRS and CDR2 YFSETQ. This CDR3 has 15 amino acids. The DNA for the CDR3 is TGCGCCAGCAGACTAGCGGGAATTTCCGGGGAGACCCAGTACTTC. Its protein is CASRLAGISGETQYF.

This clone was seen a single time. The chain carries TRBV6-5 and TRBJ1-2; TRBD1 matches 8 bases. The CDR3 runs to 15 residues. Trimming cost V 6 bases and J 1 base; bases outside gene matches: 7. The germline gives CDR1 MNHEY, CDR2 SVGAGI. The CDR3, as DNA: TGTGCCAGCAGGGATGGGACAGGTGATAACTATGGCTACACCTTC. It translates to CASRDGTGDNYGYTF.

J is TRBJ1-1 and V is TRBV2; D is possibly TRBD1 (5 bases). Trimming removed 6 bases from V and 3 bases from J, with 17 bases in between. Germline-derived CDR1 and CDR2 are SNHLY and FYNNEI. The CDR3 loop spans 15 amino acids. CDR3 protein: CASSKTGAGDTEAFF. DNA for the CDR3: TGTGCCAGCAGCAAGACGGGAGCGGGGGACACTGAAGCTTTCTTT. The variable domain in full, with the rest retrieved from reference TRBV2 and TRBJ1-1, is EPEVTQTPSHQVTQMGQEVILRCVPISNHLYFYWYRQILGQKVEFLVSFYNNEISEKSEIFDDQFSVERPDGSNFTLKIRSTKLEDSAMYFCASSKTGAGDTEAFFGQGTRLTVV.

The V call is TRBV27, the J call TRBJ2-3, with TRBD2 matching over 12 bases. Looked up from germline, CDR1 is MNHEY and CDR2 is SMNVEV (reference sequence). V lost 5 bases and J lost 9; bases outside the gene matches: 18. The CDR3 is 18 residues long. CDR3 residues: CASSPGRLAGVGSETQYF. The CDR3 DNA is TGTGCCAGCAGTCCTGGCCGACTAGCGGGAGTTGGGTCCGAGACGCAGTATTTT.

The genes are TRBV5-8 and TRBJ2-3, with 9 bases identical to TRBD1. The CDR3 contains 16 residues. The V and J ends lost 2 bases and 3 bases, in that order; junction bases with no gene match: 7. CDR1 is SGHTS and CDR2 is YDEGEE in the germline V gene. The CDR3 nucleotides read TGTGCCAGCAGCTTAGGGACAGGGCAGAGGACAGATACGCAGTATTTT. Protein sequence: CASSLGTGQRTDTQYF.

The V and J genes are TRBV18 and TRBJ1-1; possible D gene TRBD1, 5 bases. The CDR3 is 13 residues long. The germline gives CDR1 KGHSH, CDR2 LQKENI. Trimming shortened V by 1 base and J by 5 bases, and 8 bases separated the two germline ends. In DNA, the CDR3 is TGTGCCAGCTCACCACAGGAGGGGACTGAAGCTTTCTTT. Protein sequence: CASSPQEGTEAFF.

The J gene is TRBJ1-2, the V gene TRBV2; D is undetermined. There are 13 residues in the CDR3. V was pared by 8 bases and J by 2 bases, with 12 bases between. CDR1 and CDR2 (germline): SNHLY, FYNNEI. CDR3 protein: CASPKPGNYGYTF. Here the CDR3 DNA reads TGTGCCAGCCCCAAACCAGGCAACTATGGCTACACCTTC.

CDR3 coding DNA: TGTGCCAGCAGTTCAAAGCCCCCAGGGTCGGATCAGCCCCAGCATTTT. Its protein is CASSSKPPGSDQPQHF. The chain recombines TRBV6-5 with TRBJ1-5; tentative D call: TRBD1 (5 bases). Germline assignment: CDR1 MNHEY and CDR2 SVGAGI. This CDR3 region has 16 residues. Trimming pared 4 bases from V and 5 bases from J, leaving 18 bases between.

J is TRBJ2-7 and V is TRBV6-5, with 7 bases aligning to TRBD1. This CDR3 has 15 residues. With 5 bases clipped from V and 5 bases from J, the junction kept 12 bases outside the gene matches. Germline V gene data show CDR1 as MNHEY and CDR2 as SVGAGI. For the CDR3, the DNA is TGTGCCAGCAGTCCTACCTTCGACAGGGATAACGAGCAGTACTTC. It specifies CASSPTFDRDNEQYF.

The V gene is TRBV10-3, the J gene TRBJ2-7; 8 bases agree with TRBD2. CDR1 is ENHRY, CDR2 SYGVKD, per germline. CDR3 size: 12 residues. The trim removed 6 bases at V and 6 bases at J, leaving 4 bases unmatched. CDR3 sequence (DNA): TGTGCCATCAGCGGGAGGGATATCGAGCAGTACTTC. The encoded protein is CAISGRDIEQYF.

The rearrangement joins TRBV5-1 to TRBJ1-5; D is unresolved. CDR1 is SGHRS and CDR2 is YFSETQ in the germline V gene. The CDR3 length is 13 residues. V was pared by 2 bases and J by 7 bases, with 10 bases between. The CDR3 spells CASSLEGGQPQHF. In DNA, the CDR3 is TGCGCCAGCAGCTTAGAGGGTGGGCAGCCCCAGCATTTT. Looking up the rest from reference TRBV5-1 and TRBJ1-5 gives the full variable domain: KAGVTQTPRYLIKTRGQQVTLSCSPISGHRSVSWYQQTPGQGLQFLFEYFSETQRNKGNFPGRFSGRQFSNSRSEMNVSTLELGDSALYLCASSLEGGQPQHFGDGTRLSIL.

This clone is a singleton in its sample. This chain connects TRBV4-1 to TRBJ2-4; D call uncertain. The length of the CDR3 is 15 residues. V was shortened by 3 bases and J by 8 bases, with 17 bases between the two germline ends. Germline CDR1 and CDR2: MGHRA and YSYEKL. In nucleotides, the CDR3 is TGCGCCAGCAGCCACCCCGGGCAGGCGATTGACATTCAGTACTTC. As protein: CASSHPGQAIDIQYF.

The chain carries TRBV9 and TRBJ1-5; 8 nucleotides align to TRBD1. In germline, CDR1 is SGDLS, CDR2 YYNGEE. V was clipped by 5 bases and J by 4 bases; unmatched bases: 5. The CDR3 is made up of 14 amino acids. The CDR3 loop is CASSLQGGNQPQHF. The CDR3 DNA sequence: TGTGCCAGCAGTTTACAGGGGGGTAATCAGCCCCAGCATTTT.

This chain uses TRBV7-2 with TRBJ1-1; maybe TRBD1 (5 bases). Germline CDR1 reads SGHTA; CDR2 reads FQGNSA. The CDR3 sequence is 15 residues long. V lost 3 bases, J lost 4 bases, and 15 bases lay in between. This CDR3 reads CASSFNSRVSTEAFF. As DNA, the CDR3 is TGTGCCAGCAGCTTCAACTCCAGGGTTAGCACTGAAGCTTTCTTT. The entire variable domain, with the rest obtained from reference TRBV7-2 and TRBJ1-1, is as follows: GAGVSQSPSNKVTEKGKDVELRCDPISGHTALYWYRQSLGQGLEFLIYFQGNSAPDKSGLPSDRFSAERTGGSVSTLTIQRTQQEDSAVYLCASSFNSRVSTEAFFGQGTRLTVV.

This sequence joins TRBV15 and TRBJ2-1; perhaps D is TRBD1 or TRBD2 (6 bases each). This CDR3 contains 14 residues. Per the germline V gene, CDR1 is LNHNV and CDR2 is YYDKDF (reference sequence). Trimming removed 1 base from V and 9 bases from J, with 13 bases in between. CDR3 DNA: TGTGCCACCAGCAGAGGGGGGGCTGAGGGTGAGCAGTTCTTC. This sequence encodes CATSRGGAEGEQFF.

The chain couples TRBV19 to TRBJ2-7; 8 bases are shared with TRBD1. The germline gives CDR1 LNHDA, CDR2 SQIVND (reference sequence). The CDR3 covers 18 residues. The V and J ends lost 5 bases and 4 bases, in that order; junction bases with no gene match: 19. Here the CDR3 DNA reads TGTGCCAGTAGTCAGAACCTTGGACAGGGCAGAGTTCTATACGAGCAGTACTTC. It codes for CASSQNLGQGRVLYEQYF.